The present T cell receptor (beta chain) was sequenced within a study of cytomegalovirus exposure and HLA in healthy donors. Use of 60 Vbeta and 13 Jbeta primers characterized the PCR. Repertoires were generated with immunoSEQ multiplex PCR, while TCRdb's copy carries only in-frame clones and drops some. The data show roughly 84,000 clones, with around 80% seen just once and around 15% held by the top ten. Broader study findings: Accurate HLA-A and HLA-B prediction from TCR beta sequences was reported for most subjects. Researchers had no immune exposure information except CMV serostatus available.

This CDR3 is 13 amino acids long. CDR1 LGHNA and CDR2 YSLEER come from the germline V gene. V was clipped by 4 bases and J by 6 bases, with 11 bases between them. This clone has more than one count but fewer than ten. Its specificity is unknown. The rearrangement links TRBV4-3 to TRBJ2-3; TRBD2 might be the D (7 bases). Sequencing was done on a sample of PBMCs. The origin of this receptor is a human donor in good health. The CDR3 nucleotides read TGCGCCAGCAGCCGGGGGGGCCCGGATACGCAGTATTTT. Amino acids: CASSRGGPDTQYF.